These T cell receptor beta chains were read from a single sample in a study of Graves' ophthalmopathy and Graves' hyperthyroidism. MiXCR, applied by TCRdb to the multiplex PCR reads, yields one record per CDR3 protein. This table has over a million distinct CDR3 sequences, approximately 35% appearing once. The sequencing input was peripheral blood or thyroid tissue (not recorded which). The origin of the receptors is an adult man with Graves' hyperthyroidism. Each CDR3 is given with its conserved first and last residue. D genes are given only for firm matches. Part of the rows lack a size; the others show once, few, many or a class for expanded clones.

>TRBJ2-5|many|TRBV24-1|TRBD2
CATSDPSSGGRETQYF
TGTGCCACCAGTGATCCGTCTAGCGGGGGGCGGGAGACCCAGTACTTC
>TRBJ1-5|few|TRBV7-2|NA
CASSLDSRSNQPQHF
TGTGCCAGCAGCTTAGACAGTCGAAGCAATCAGCCCCAGCATTTT
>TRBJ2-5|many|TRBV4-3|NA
CASSLQGTGETQYF
TGTGCCAGTAGCCTACAGGGTACGGGCGAGACCCAGTACTTC
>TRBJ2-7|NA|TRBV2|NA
CASIPRLRGEQYF
TGTGCCAGCATTCCCAGACTCCGGGGCGAGCAGTACTTC
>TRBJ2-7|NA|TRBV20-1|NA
CSEAGSQGTYEQYF
TGCAGTGAGGCCGGGTCCCAAGGGACCTACGAGCAGTACTTC
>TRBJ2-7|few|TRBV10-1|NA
CASTPPSAGYEQYF
TGTGCCAGCACCCCTCCGAGTGCGGGCTACGAGCAGTACTTC
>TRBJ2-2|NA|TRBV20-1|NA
CSASNSGDTGELFF
TGCAGTGCCAGCAACTCAGGGGACACCGGGGAGCTGTTTTTT
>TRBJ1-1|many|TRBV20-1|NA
CSARDNPVLSTEAFF
TGCAGTGCTAGAGATAACCCGGTCCTGAGTACTGAAGCTTTCTTT
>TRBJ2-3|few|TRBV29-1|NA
CSVDVWKSTDTQYF
TGCAGCGTTGACGTTTGGAAGAGCACAGATACGCAGTATTTT
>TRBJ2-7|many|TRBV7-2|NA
CASSFGHNLREQYF
TGTGCCAGCAGCTTCGGACATAACCTTCGCGAGCAGTACTTC
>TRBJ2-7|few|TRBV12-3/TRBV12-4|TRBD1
CASSRTGAPFF
TGTGCCAGCAGCCGAACAGGGGCTCCCTTCTTC
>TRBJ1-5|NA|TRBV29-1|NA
CSALENLNQPQHF
TGCAGCGCACTCGAGAATCTCAATCAGCCCCAGCATTTT
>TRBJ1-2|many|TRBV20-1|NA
CSARDNRNYGYTF
TGCAGTGCTAGAGATAACAGGAACTATGGCTACACCTTC
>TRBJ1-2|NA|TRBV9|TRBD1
CAGRTGGPYGYTF
TGTGCCGGCAGAACAGGGGGCCCTTATGGCTACACCTTC
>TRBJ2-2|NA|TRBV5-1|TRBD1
CASNAGTGGTGELFF
TGCGCCAGCAACGCCGGGACAGGGGGCACCGGGGAGCTGTTTTTT
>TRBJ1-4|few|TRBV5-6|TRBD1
CASSYGPGQGNEKLFF
TGTGCCAGCAGCTATGGCCCCGGACAGGGGAATGAAAAACTGTTTTTT
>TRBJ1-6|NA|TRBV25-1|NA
CASSARGDTQGGNSPLHF
TGTGCCAGCAGTGCTCGAGGGGACACTCAAGGGGGGAATTCACCCCTCCACTTT
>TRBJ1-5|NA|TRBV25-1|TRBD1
CASSPGDRGGSQHF
TGTGCCAGCTCACCAGGGGACAGGGGGGGATCCCAGCATTTT
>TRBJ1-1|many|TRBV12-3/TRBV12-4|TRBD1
CASSPPTGVNTEAFF
TGTGCCAGCAGTCCCCCGACAGGGGTCAACACTGAAGCTTTCTTT
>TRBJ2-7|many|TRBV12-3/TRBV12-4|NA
CASSYPGLSVEQYF
TGTGCCAGCAGTTACCCCGGGCTCTCGGTCGAGCAGTACTTC
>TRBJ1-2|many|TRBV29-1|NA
CSVDGLPNYGYTF
TGCAGCGTGGACGGTCTACCAAACTATGGCTACACCTTC
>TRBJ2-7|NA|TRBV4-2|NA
CASSQEGITYEQYF
TGTGCCAGCAGCCAAGAGGGGATTACCTACGAGCAGTACTTC
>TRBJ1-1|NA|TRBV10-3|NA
CASNPGYLNTEAFF
TGTGCCAGCAACCCGGGTTATTTGAACACTGAAGCTTTCTTT
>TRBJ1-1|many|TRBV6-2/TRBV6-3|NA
CASSYRTNTEAFF
TGTGCCAGCAGTTACCGGACGAACACTGAAGCTTTCTTT
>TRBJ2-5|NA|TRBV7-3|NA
CASSLTAVGETQYF
TGTGCCAGCAGCTTAACCGCGGTCGGGGAGACCCAGTACTTC
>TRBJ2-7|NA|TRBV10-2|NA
CASREGDPYEQYF
TGCGCCAGCAGAGAGGGGGACCCCTACGAGCAGTACTTC
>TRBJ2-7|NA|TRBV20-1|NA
CSAGTHSYEQYF
TGCAGTGCTGGTACCCACTCCTACGAGCAGTACTTC
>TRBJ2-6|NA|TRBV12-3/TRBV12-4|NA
CASSHAGSGANVLTF
TGTGCCAGCAGTCATGCGGGGTCTGGGGCCAACGTCCTGACTTTC
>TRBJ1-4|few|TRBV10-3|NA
CAISDTRGLFF
TGTGCCATCAGTGATACAAGGGGGCTGTTTTTT
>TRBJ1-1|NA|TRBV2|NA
CASGEGGLATEAFF
TGTGCCAGCGGCGAAGGCGGATTGGCCACTGAAGCTTTCTTT
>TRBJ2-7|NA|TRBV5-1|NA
CASSLDRRRSYEQYF
TGCGCCAGCTCCTTGGACCGGAGACGCTCCTACGAGCAGTACTTC
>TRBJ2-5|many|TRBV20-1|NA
CSANDGGRRTQYF
TGCAGTGCTAACGACGGGGGTCGTCGGACCCAGTACTTC
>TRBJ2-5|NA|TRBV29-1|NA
CQLRATGGRTQYF
TGCCAGCTCAGAGCGACCGGCGGAAGGACCCAGTACTTC
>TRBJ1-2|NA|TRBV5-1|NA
CASGTHGYTF
TGCGCTAGCGGGACACATGGCTACACCTTC
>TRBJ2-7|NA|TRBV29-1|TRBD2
CSVRAGTSGLYEQYF
TGCAGCGTCCGCGCCGGGACTAGCGGATTATACGAGCAGTACTTC
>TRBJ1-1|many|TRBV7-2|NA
CASSFNTDTEAFF
TGTGCCAGCAGCTTCAACACCGACACTGAAGCTTTCTTT
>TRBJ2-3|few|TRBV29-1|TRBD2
CSPTSGLDTQYF
TGCAGTCCGACTAGCGGGTTAGATACGCAGTATTTT
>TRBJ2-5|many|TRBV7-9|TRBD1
CASSFLQGAKETQYF
TGTGCCAGCAGCTTTCTTCAGGGGGCAAAAGAGACCCAGTACTTC
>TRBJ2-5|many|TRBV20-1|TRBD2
CSAAGLAVLTQYF
TGCAGTGCTGCGGGACTAGCGGTTTTGACCCAGTACTTC
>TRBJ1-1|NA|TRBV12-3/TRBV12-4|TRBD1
CASSPQPGTGKGAFF
TGTGCCAGCAGTCCCCAACCCGGGACAGGGAAAGGAGCTTTCTTT
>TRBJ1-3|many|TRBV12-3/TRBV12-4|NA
CASTPAGGLRNTIYF
TGTGCCAGCACCCCAGCCGGGGGCCTGAGAAACACCATATATTTT
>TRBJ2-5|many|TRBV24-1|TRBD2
CATSDSTSGSEETQYF
TGTGCCACCAGTGATTCGACTAGCGGGAGTGAAGAGACCCAGTACTTC
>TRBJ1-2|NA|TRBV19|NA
CASAIGAKDYGYTF
TGTGCCAGCGCGATCGGGGCGAAAGACTATGGCTACACCTTC